The clone carrying this T cell receptor beta chain was observed a single time. Its antigen is undetermined. The PCR had 60 Vbeta and 13 Jbeta primers. TCRdb's table, derived via immunoSEQ multiplex PCR, lists solely in-frame clones and lacks some. In the table there are 130,000 or so clones, under 85% of which are singletons. This sample is part of a study of cytomegalovirus exposure and HLA in healthy donors. General observations from the study: In vitro data verified three CMV-associated chains as specific for CMV antigens. Diagnosis of cytomegalovirus status made by the classifier reportedly showed high specificity and sensitivity. In a later analysis, a genetic analysis reported fewer productive-TCR N-insertions in an Asian-associated ancestry cluster than the cohort average. According to a later analysis, most TCR beta chains associated with CMV appeared HLA-restricted.

The sample consisted of PBMCs. This TCR came from a male donor in good health and CMV-seropositive.

The CDR3 spells CASSPTSGRGNEQFF. CDR3 nucleotide sequence: TGTGCCAGCAGCCCTACTAGCGGGAGAGGGAATGAGCAGTTCTTC. This chain joins TRBV28 and TRBJ2-1, with TRBD2 matching 11 bases. The V gene's germline CDR1 is MDHEN and CDR2 SYDVKM. This CDR3 comprises 15 residues. J gave up 7 bases and V 6 bases, and 8 bases lay outside the gene matches.